The clone carrying this T cell receptor (beta chain) turned up a few times. Its antigen is currently unknown. Primed by a sample-barcoded 5' primer and a J-beta primer mix, a second PCR proceeded for roughly 7 to 12 cycles. TCRdb re-called the 5' RACE reads with MiXCR, one entry per CDR3 protein. Of approximately 580,000 distinct CDR3 sequences listed, around 24% are singletons. The V gene lost 4 bases and the J gene lost 2 bases, with 16 bases spanning the gap. This CDR3 comprises 16 residues. Germline CDR1 reads SGHRS; CDR2 reads YFSETQ. The data derive from a study of blood T cells in healthy people across ages. Study-wide results and limits: Unsorted PBMC material precluded a definitive naive versus antigen-experienced comparison.

The data also belong to a second study, concerning T cells of mothers and their children. That publication notes: A few healthy Caucasian mothers gave samples, and so did their six children. Reads recorded for TCR beta CDR3 numbered over 9 million per mother and several million per child. No persistent microchimeric T cell clones were detected.

The sequence was collected from a boy younger than 18 in good health. The chain employs TRBV5-1 and TRBJ1-3; D remains unclear. Sequencing was carried out using blood. The DNA for the CDR3 is TGCGCCAGCAGCCCGCTTCTATATCCGACTGGAAACACCATATATTTT. This codes for CASSPLLYPTGNTIYF. Filled out from reference TRBV5-1 and TRBJ1-3, the complete variable domain reads KAGVTQTPRYLIKTRGQQVTLSCSPISGHRSVSWYQQTPGQGLQFLFEYFSETQRNKGNFPGRFSGRQFSNSRSEMNVSTLELGDSALYLCASSPLLYPTGNTIYFGEGSWLTVV.